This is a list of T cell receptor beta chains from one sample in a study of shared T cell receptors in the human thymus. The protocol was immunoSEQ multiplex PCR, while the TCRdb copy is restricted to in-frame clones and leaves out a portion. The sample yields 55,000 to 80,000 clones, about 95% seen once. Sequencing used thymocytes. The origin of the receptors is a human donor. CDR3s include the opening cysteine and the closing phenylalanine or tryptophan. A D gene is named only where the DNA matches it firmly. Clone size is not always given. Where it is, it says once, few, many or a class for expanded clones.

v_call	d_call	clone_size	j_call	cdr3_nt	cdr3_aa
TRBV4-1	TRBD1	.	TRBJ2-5	TGCGCCAGCAGCCAACCCCACCCCGGGACAGGACAAGAGACCCAGTACTTC	CASSQPHPGTGQETQYF
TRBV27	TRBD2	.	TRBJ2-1	TGTGCCAGCACCACCCGAGGCGGGGCGGGGGGGAGTCATGAGCAGTTCTTC	CASTTRGGAGGSHEQFF
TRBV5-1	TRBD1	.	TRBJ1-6	TGCGCCAGCAGCTCAAAGACAGGGAATTCACCCCTCCACTTT	CASSSKTGNSPLHF
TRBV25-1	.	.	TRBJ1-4	TGTGCCAGCAGTGAATCGTTTATGTTGGGTGAGGATAATGAAAAACTGTTTTTT	CASSESFMLGEDNEKLFF
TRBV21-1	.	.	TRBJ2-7	TGTGCCATCCCAGACAGGGGGACTGCCGAGCAGTACTTC	CAIPDRGTAEQYF
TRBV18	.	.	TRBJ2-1	TGTGCCAGCTCACCCTACAGGGCCCATGAGCAGTTCTTC	CASSPYRAHEQFF
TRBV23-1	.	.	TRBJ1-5	TGCGCCAGCAGTCAATCGGCTTCCCCCGGTTTCTATAGCAATCAGCCCCAGCATTTT	CASSQSASPGFYSNQPQHF
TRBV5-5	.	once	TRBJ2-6	TGTGCCAGCGAGACGTTTGTCGCACAAAGTCGGGCCAACGTCCTGACTTTC	CASETFVAQSRANVLTF
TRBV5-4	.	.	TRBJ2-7	TGTGCCAGCAGTGGAGGGTACGAGCAGTACTTC	CASSGGYEQYF
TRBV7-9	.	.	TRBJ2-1	TGTGCCAGCAGTTGTGCCCGGAGCTCCTACAATGAGCAGTTCTTC	CASSCARSSYNEQFF
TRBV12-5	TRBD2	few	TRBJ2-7	TGTGCTAGTGGTTCCCGGGGGGACGAGCAGTACTTC	CASGSRGDEQYF
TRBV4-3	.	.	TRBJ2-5	TGCGCCAGCAGCCTTCAACTAGGGCGTTCAGAGACCCAGTACTTC	CASSLQLGRSETQYF
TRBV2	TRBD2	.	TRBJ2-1	TGTGCCAGCAGGCGGGGGGGCCCTCAGCCGGACAATGAGCAGTTCTTC	CASRRGGPQPDNEQFF
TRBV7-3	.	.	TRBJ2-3	TGTGCCAGCAGCTTGGAGGGTACTATCCGGGATACGCAGTATTTT	CASSLEGTIRDTQYF
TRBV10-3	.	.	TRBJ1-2	TGTGCCATCAGTGAGGGGGCCACCTTCTATGGCTACACCTTC	CAISEGATFYGYTF
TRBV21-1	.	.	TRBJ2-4	TGTGCCAGCAGCAAAGGGGTCCTAGGGTACAAAAACATTCAGTACTTC	CASSKGVLGYKNIQYF
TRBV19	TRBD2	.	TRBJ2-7	TGTGCCAGTGGGAGGGGTCCCACCTCCTACGAGCAGTACTTC	CASGRGPTSYEQYF